What follows describes a single T cell receptor (beta chain). Its antigen is as yet unknown. Noted time point: baseline, week 1 (first vaccination visit). Documented treatment: pre-vaccination baseline after standard-of-care therapy. The donor cohort comprised cases of new WHO grade 3 or 4 IDH1-mutant, ATRX-lost astrocytoma. This entry comes from a study of a mutant IDH1 vaccine in newly diagnosed glioma. Across the study: Treated patients had a mean age of 40.4 years and an approximately 62% male, roughly 40% female split. Prior therapy was radiotherapy, temozolomide, or both; most received both. Findings and caveats of the study: There were vaccine-induced immune responses in approximately 95% of the patients.

The V end lost 5 bases, the J end lost 5 bases, and 15 bases lay between the germline ends. The CDR3 is 13 residues long. In germline, CDR1 is GTSNPN, CDR2 SVGIG (reference sequence). Using immunoSEQ multiplex PCR, the repertoire was profiled, and TCRdb retains in-frame clones only, with some absent. The sample contains about 96,000 clones, around 80% of which appear only once. The chain recombines TRBV30 with TRBJ2-5, with D tentatively TRBD1 (7 bases). This sample comprised PBMCs, obtained from a glioma patient treated with radiotherapy, temozolomide or both. The TCR comes from a man in his forties or fifties with glioma. DNA of the CDR3: TGTGCCTGGGGAGGGGGCGGTTTCGAGACCCAGTACTTC. Translated: CAWGGGGFETQYF.